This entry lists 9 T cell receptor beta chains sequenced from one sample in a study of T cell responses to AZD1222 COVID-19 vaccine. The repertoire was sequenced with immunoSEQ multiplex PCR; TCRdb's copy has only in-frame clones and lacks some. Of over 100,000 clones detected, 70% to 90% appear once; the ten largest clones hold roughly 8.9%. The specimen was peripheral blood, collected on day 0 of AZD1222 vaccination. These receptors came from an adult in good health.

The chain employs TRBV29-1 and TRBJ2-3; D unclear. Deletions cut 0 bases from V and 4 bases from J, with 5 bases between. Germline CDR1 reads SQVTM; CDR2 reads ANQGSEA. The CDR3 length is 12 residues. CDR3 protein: CSVEDVADTQYF. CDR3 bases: TGCAGCGTTGAAGATGTCGCAGATACGCAGTATTTT.

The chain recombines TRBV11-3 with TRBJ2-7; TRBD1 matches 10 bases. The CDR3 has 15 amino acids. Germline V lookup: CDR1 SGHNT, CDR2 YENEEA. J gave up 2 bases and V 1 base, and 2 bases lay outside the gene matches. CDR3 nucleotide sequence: TGTGCCAGCAGCTTAGGAGGGACAGGGGCCTACGAGCAGTACTTC. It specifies CASSLGGTGAYEQYF.

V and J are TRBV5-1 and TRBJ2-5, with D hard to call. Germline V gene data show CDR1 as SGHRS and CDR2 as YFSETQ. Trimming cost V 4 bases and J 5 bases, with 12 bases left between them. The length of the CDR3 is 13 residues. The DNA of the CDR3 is TGCGCCAGCAGCATATCACCTGGGGAGACCCAGTACTTC. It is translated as CASSISPGETQYF.

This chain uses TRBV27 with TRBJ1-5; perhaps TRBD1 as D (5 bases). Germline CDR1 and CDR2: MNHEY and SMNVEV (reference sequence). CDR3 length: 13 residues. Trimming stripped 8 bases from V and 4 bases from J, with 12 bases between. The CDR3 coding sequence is TGTGCCAGCGGGGCAAGGGAGAATCAGCCCCAGCATTTT. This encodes CASGARENQPQHF.

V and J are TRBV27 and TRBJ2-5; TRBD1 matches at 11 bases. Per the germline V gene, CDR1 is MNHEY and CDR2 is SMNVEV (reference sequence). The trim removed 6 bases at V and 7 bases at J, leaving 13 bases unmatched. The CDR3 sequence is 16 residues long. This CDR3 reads CASSAFRDRGKGTQYF. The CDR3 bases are TGTGCCAGCAGCGCCTTCCGGGACAGGGGGAAAGGGACCCAGTACTTC.

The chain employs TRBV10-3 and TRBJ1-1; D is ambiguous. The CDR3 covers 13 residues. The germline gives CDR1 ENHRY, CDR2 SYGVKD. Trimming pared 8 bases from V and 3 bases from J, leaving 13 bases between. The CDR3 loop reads CAIRAKWDTEAFF. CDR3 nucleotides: TGTGCCATCCGGGCCAAATGGGACACTGAAGCTTTCTTT.

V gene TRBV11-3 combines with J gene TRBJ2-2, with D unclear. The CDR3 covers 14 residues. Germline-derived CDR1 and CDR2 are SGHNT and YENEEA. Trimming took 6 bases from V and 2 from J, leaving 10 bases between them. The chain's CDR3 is CASRPGTNTGELFF. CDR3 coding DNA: TGTGCCAGCAGGCCCGGAACAAACACCGGGGAGCTGTTTTTT.

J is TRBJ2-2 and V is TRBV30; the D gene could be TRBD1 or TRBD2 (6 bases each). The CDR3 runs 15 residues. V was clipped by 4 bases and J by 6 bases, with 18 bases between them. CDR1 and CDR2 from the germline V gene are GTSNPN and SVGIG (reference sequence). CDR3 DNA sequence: TGTGCCTGGAAAAAACTAGTCGGGGGCCCCGGGGAGCTGTTTTTT. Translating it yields CAWKKLVGGPGELFF. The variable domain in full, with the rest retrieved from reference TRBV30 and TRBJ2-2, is SQTIHQWPATLVQPVGSPLSLECTVEGTSNPNLYWYRQAAGRGLQLLFYSVGIGQISSEVPQNLSASRPQDRQFILSSKKLLLSDSGFYLCAWKKLVGGPGELFFGEGSRLTVL.

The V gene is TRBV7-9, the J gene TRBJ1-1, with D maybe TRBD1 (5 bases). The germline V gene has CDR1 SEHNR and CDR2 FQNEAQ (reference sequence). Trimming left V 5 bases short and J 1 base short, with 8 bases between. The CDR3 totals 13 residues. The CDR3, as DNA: TGTGCCAGCAGCCCTCAGGGGAACACTGAAGCTTTCTTT. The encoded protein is CASSPQGNTEAFF.